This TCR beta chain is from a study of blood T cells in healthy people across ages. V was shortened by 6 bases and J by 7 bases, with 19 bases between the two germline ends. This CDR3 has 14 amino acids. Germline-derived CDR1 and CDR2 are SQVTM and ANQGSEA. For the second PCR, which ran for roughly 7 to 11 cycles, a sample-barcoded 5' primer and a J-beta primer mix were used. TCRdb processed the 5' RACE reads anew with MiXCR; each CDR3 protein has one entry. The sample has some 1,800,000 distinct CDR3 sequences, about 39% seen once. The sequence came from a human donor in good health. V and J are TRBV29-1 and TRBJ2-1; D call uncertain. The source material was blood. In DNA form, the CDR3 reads TGCAGCGTCCCACCCCTTAGTGTTAGGAATGAGCAGTTCTTC. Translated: CSVPPLSVRNEQFF.